A single sample gave rise to the 20 T cell receptor beta chains below, sequenced in a study of beta chain features in type 1 diabetes. Every bit of the isolated RNA underwent reverse transcription, so sequencing read expressed TCRB transcripts. Only in-frame clones appear in the TCRdb table, and some are missing; sequencing was by immunoSEQ multiplex PCR. The table has 970,000 or so clones, roughly 16% seen once. Sequencing was done on a sample of naive CD4+ T cells from blood. Every receptor here comes from a woman aged 18-29 years in good health.

Ten or more counts support this clone. V and J are TRBV21-1 and TRBJ2-7. TRBV21-1 is flagged as a pseudogene. The CDR3 has 12 amino acids. CDR3 in DNA: TGTGCCAGCAGCGAGGGGAGTTACGAGCAGTACTTC. Its translation is CASSEGSYEQYF.

This chain connects TRBV9 to TRBJ2-1; 8 bases agree with TRBD2. Germline assignment: CDR1 SGDLS and CDR2 YYNGEE. The CDR3 has 15 residues. The V gene end was trimmed by 6 bases and the J gene end by 9 bases; junction bases not matched to a gene: 14. The CDR3, as DNA: TGTGCCAGCAATACTGGGACTAGTTACCTGAGTGAGCAGTTCTTC. It codes for CASNTGTSYLSEQFF. The whole variable domain, remainder taken from reference TRBV9 and TRBJ2-1, is DSGVTQTPKHLITATGQRVTLRCSPRSGDLSVYWYQQSLDQGLQFLIQYYNGEERAKGNILERFSAQQFPDLHSELNLSSLELGDSALYFCASNTGTSYLSEQFFGPGTRLTVL.

The sample holds a few counts of this clone. V and J are TRBV18 and TRBJ1-5; 8 bases are a match to TRBD1. The CDR3 consists of 14 residues. Germline CDR1 is KGHSH and CDR2 is LQKENI. V lost 3 bases to trimming and J lost 4 bases; unmatched junction nucleotides: 2. CDR3 nucleotide sequence: TGTGCCAGCTCACCCCGACAGGGGAATCAGCCCCAGCATTTT. As protein: CASSPRQGNQPQHF.

The CDR3 here is CASSSGGSTETQYF. CDR3 in DNA: TGTGCCAGCAGCTCGGGCGGGAGTACGGAGACCCAGTACTTC. The V gene is TRBV7-9, the J gene TRBJ2-5; TRBD2 matches at 7 bases. The V gene's germline CDR1 is SEHNR and CDR2 FQNEAQ (reference sequence). V lost 4 bases and J lost 5; bases outside the gene matches: 7. The CDR3 runs 14 residues.

This rearrangement joins TRBV7-2 to TRBJ2-7; D perhaps matches TRBD2 (5 bases). Germline V CDR1 and CDR2: SGHTA, FQGNSA. The CDR3 loop spans 13 amino acids. Trimming removed 6 bases at V and 6 bases at J, with 15 bases between. The CDR3 here is CASSHRRGPEQYF. The CDR3 DNA follows: TGTGCCAGCAGTCATAGAAGAGGGCCCGAGCAGTACTTC.

This chain joins TRBV7-2 and TRBJ2-5, with D tentatively TRBD1 (5 bases). V gave up 5 bases and J gave up 5 bases, with 21 bases separating them. The CDR3 consists of 16 residues. The V gene's germline CDR1 is SGHTA and CDR2 FQGNSA. CDR3 loop: CASSPTGLGAWETQYF. The CDR3 DNA reads TGTGCCAGCAGCCCTACCGGTCTAGGGGCTTGGGAGACCCAGTACTTC.

This clone was observed a few times. The rearrangement uses TRBV7-9 and TRBJ2-1, with D uncertain. V was shortened by 1 base and J by 14 bases, with 12 bases between the two germline ends. Germline V lookup: CDR1 SEHNR, CDR2 FQNEAQ (reference sequence). This CDR3 is 12 amino acids long. CDR3 DNA: TGTGCCAGCAGCTTAGTCGCAGGTCCGGAGTTCTTC. Its protein product is CASSLVAGPEFF.

The gene calls are TRBV7-2 and TRBJ2-3; 8 bases agree with TRBD2. The CDR3 consists of 15 residues. Germline assignment: CDR1 SGHTA and CDR2 FQGNSA. With V trimmed by 2 bases and J by 1 base, 2 bases remained unmatched. The CDR3 DNA reads as TGTGCCAGCAGCTTATGGGGACTAGGCACAGATACGCAGTATTTT. Encoded protein: CASSLWGLGTDTQYF. The full variable domain, in which reference TRBV7-2 and TRBJ2-3 provide the parts outside the CDR3, is GAGVSQSPSNKVTEKGKDVELRCDPISGHTALYWYRQSLGQGLEFLIYFQGNSAPDKSGLPSDRFSAERTGGSVSTLTIQRTQQEDSAVYLCASSLWGLGTDTQYFGPGTRLTVL.

The rearrangement uses TRBV18 and TRBJ2-7, with a weak D call TRBD2 (6 bases). The germline V gene encodes CDR1 KGHSH and CDR2 LQKENI. V lost 6 bases and J 0 bases, leaving 15 bases between the germline ends. The CDR3 covers 15 residues. In nucleotides, the CDR3 is TGTGCCAGCTCCTCACAAGGAGGGGCCTCCTACGAGCAGTACTTC. It yields the protein CASSSQGGASYEQYF.

The rearrangement links TRBV7-3 to TRBJ2-2; tentative D call: TRBD1 (5 bases). Germline CDR1 reads SGHTA; CDR2 reads FQGTGA. This CDR3 contains 14 residues. The V end was cut by 4 bases, the J end by 8 bases, with 14 bases between. In nucleotides, the CDR3 is TGTGCCAGCAGCTCTTCAGGGTTATCGGGGGAGCTGTTTTTT. Its protein is CASSSSGLSGELFF. Drawing the rest from reference TRBV7-3 and TRBJ2-2, the complete variable domain is GAGVSQTPSNKVTEKGKYVELRCDPISGHTALYWYRQSLGQGPEFLIYFQGTGAADDSGLPNDRFFAVRPEGSVSTLKIQRTERGDSAVYLCASSSSGLSGELFFGEGSRLTVL.

The rearrangement joins TRBV25-1 to TRBJ1-2, with D possibly TRBD1 on 6 matching bases. There are 13 residues in the CDR3. V gave up 1 base and J gave up 8 bases, with 11 bases separating them. Per the germline V gene, CDR1 is MGHDK and CDR2 is SYGVNS. The CDR3 here is CASSEFPGEGYTF. The CDR3 nucleotides are TGTGCCAGCAGTGAATTCCCAGGGGAGGGCTACACCTTC.

This clone was picked up a small number of times. The chain combines TRBV7-2 with TRBJ2-6; 8 bases map to TRBD2. The J segment lost 0 bases and the V segment lost 5 bases, leaving 6 bases of the junction unmatched. CDR1 is SGHTA and CDR2 is FQGNSA in the germline V gene. The CDR3 loop spans 17 amino acids. The CDR3: CASSPSGGGSGANVLTF. CDR3 sequence (DNA): TGTGCCAGCAGCCCCTCCGGGGGGGGCTCTGGGGCCAACGTCCTGACTTTC.

This clone was picked up a small number of times. The rearrangement links TRBV6-5 to TRBJ2-1; TRBD1 or TRBD2 may be the D gene (5 bases each). V was cut by 5 bases and J by 4 bases, with 12 bases left in between. Germline V CDR1 and CDR2: MNHEY, SVGAGI. The CDR3 spans 14 residues. CDR3 amino acids: CASSERGDYNEQFF. Here the CDR3 DNA reads TGTGCCAGCAGTGAACGAGGGGATTACAATGAGCAGTTCTTC.

This clone came up a few times. This sequence joins TRBV5-6 and TRBJ2-5; D possibly corresponds to TRBD2 (5 bases). With 6 bases removed from V and 9 bases from J, the gap between germline ends came to 24 bases. Germline V gives CDR1 SGHDT, CDR2 YYEEEE. The CDR3 spans 15 residues. In DNA, the CDR3 is TGTGCCAGCAACCTTCCGCGACTCCCGGAGGAGGCCCAGTACTTC. Encoded protein: CASNLPRLPEEAQYF.

In its sample, this clone was seen a few times. The rearrangement joins TRBV4-2 to TRBJ2-7; D is uncertain. CDR1 and CDR2 from the germline V gene are LGHNA and YNFKEQ. Trimming shortened V by 3 bases and J by 2 bases, and 14 bases separated the two germline ends. The CDR3 extends over 15 amino acids. The CDR3 region is CASSHATTDAYEQYF. As DNA, the CDR3 is TGTGCCAGCAGCCATGCAACTACCGACGCCTACGAGCAGTACTTC.

This clone was counted only a few times. The sample carries other DNA sequences with the same CDR3. The V gene is TRBV7-3, the J gene TRBJ1-1; D is unclear. This CDR3 spans 13 amino acids. Trimming pared 3 bases from V and 1 base from J, leaving 6 bases between. The germline CDR1 and CDR2 sequences are SGHTA and FQGTGA. The DNA of the CDR3 is TGTGCCAGCAGCTTGGCAGGGAACACTGAAGCTTTCTTT. As protein: CASSLAGNTEAFF.

V gene TRBV25-1 combines with J gene TRBJ2-2; 7 nucleotides line up with TRBD1. This CDR3 comprises 17 residues. J lost 3 bases, V lost 2 bases, and 9 bases had no gene match. The germline gives CDR1 MGHDK, CDR2 SYGVNS. The CDR3 DNA is TGTGCCAGCAGTGAACGCGACAGGGTATTACACACCGGGGAGCTGTTTTTT. Protein: CASSERDRVLHTGELFF.

The chain links TRBV28 to TRBJ1-1; tentatively, D is TRBD1 (5 bases). The germline V and J ends were trimmed by 5 bases and 10 bases, with 20 bases remaining between them. Germline CDR1 MDHEN, CDR2 SYDVKM. This CDR3 has 14 residues. The CDR3 DNA reads as TGTGCCAGCAGTCCCTCCTACGGGGCTGCAAGAGCTTTCTTT. Its translation is CASSPSYGAARAFF.

The V gene is TRBV19, the J gene TRBJ2-2; D ambiguous. The CDR3 is made up of 15 amino acids. V was pared by 2 bases and J by 1 base, with 8 bases between. From germline, CDR1 is LNHDA and CDR2 SQIVND (reference sequence). The CDR3 DNA sequence: TGTGCCAGTAGTATAACTTGGCGGAACACCGGGGAGCTGTTTTTT. Encoded protein: CASSITWRNTGELFF.

A few counts support this clone. This chain's CDR3 is CASSLSGGLSNQPQHF. For the CDR3, the DNA is TGTGCCAGCAGCTTAAGTGGGGGGCTTAGCAATCAGCCCCAGCATTTT. The chain has TRBV7-9 and TRBJ1-5, with a possible D match to TRBD1 (6 bases). Trimming removed 2 bases at V and 0 bases at J, with 11 bases between. Germline-derived CDR1 and CDR2 are SEHNR and FQNEAQ (reference sequence). This CDR3 is 16 amino acids long.